Shown below are 12 T cell receptor beta chains from a single sample sequenced in a study of technical replicates of blood from a handful of donors. Libraries were prepared by immunoSEQ multiplex PCR; TCRdb keeps only in-frame clonotypes and omits some of them. The top ten hold approximately 0.25% of the sample, which has around 70,000 clones, around 93% seen once. The sample consisted of T cells isolated from PBMCs. The source of these receptors is a human donor in good health.

The J gene is TRBJ1-1, the V gene TRBV28; 8 bases align to TRBD1. The CDR3 consists of 18 residues. Germline loops: CDR1 MDHEN, CDR2 SYDVKM. V lost 3 bases and J lost 5; bases outside the gene matches: 17. The CDR3 DNA reads TGTGCCAGCAGTTTGCTGGCAGGGGGCGGACATGCGGGAACTGAAGCTTTCTTT. Protein: CASSLLAGGGHAGTEAFF.

The chain is built from TRBV5-1 and TRBJ2-7, with TRBD1 matching over 10 bases. Germline CDR1 SGHRS, CDR2 YFSETQ. This CDR3 region has 15 residues. The ends lost 0 bases at V and 2 bases at J; junction bases unmatched: 2. The CDR3 sequence is CASSLEGTGAYEQYF. In DNA, the CDR3 is TGCGCCAGCAGCTTGGAGGGGACAGGGGCCTACGAGCAGTACTTC.

The chain couples TRBV5-1 to TRBJ1-1, with D uncertain. The CDR3 spans 13 residues. Looked up from germline, CDR1 is SGHRS and CDR2 is YFSETQ. V lost 1 base and J lost 1, with 5 bases in between. For the CDR3, the DNA is TGCGCCAGCAGCTTGAACACGAACACTGAAGCTTTCTTT. It codes for CASSLNTNTEAFF. The variable domain in full, with the rest retrieved from reference TRBV5-1 and TRBJ1-1, is KAGVTQTPRYLIKTRGQQVTLSCSPISGHRSVSWYQQTPGQGLQFLFEYFSETQRNKGNFPGRFSGRQFSNSRSEMNVSTLELGDSALYLCASSLNTNTEAFFGQGTRLTVV.

The chain's CDR3 is CASSQVPRGSSYNEQFF. The CDR3 nucleotides are TGCGCCAGCAGCCAAGTTCCTCGGGGGAGCTCCTACAATGAGCAGTTCTTC. The chain joins TRBV4-1 to TRBJ2-1, with D perhaps TRBD2 (6 bases). The CDR3 spans 17 residues. Germline V gives CDR1 MGHRA, CDR2 YSYEKL. V was trimmed by 1 base and J by 0 bases, leaving 13 bases between them.

This chain joins TRBV2 and TRBJ2-7; D gene uncertain. The germline gives CDR1 SNHLY, CDR2 FYNNEI. The CDR3 has 14 amino acids. The ends were cut back, 0 bases at V and 11 bases at J, with 17 bases in the middle. The CDR3 here is CASSEASPTYVEYF. CDR3 DNA sequence: TGTGCCAGCAGTGAAGCCTCCCCGACTTACGTCGAGTACTTC.

V is TRBV6-5 and J is TRBJ2-1; 7 bases fit TRBD2. Germline V gene lookup returns CDR1 MNHEY and CDR2 SVGAGI. V shed 6 bases, J shed 7 bases, and the junction held 6 bases outside the gene matches. The CDR3 extends over 13 amino acids. The CDR3 loop reads CASSYGLVNEQFF. CDR3 nucleotide sequence: TGTGCCAGCAGCTATGGACTAGTGAATGAGCAGTTCTTC.

The rearrangement joins TRBV10-2 to TRBJ2-2, with 9 bases identical to TRBD2. The CDR3 length is 15 residues. J gave up 5 bases and V 9 bases, and 10 bases lay outside the gene matches. Germline loops: CDR1 WSHSY, CDR2 SAAADI. CDR3 region: CASLERGERTGELFF. The CDR3 coding sequence is TGCGCCAGTCTAGAGCGGGGGGAAAGAACCGGGGAGCTGTTTTTT.

The V gene is TRBV2, the J gene TRBJ1-4; D possibly corresponds to TRBD1 (5 bases). Per germline, CDR1 SNHLY and CDR2 FYNNEI. This CDR3 is 14 amino acids long. Trimming removed 5 bases at V and 0 bases at J, with 7 bases between. The DNA for the CDR3 is TGTGCCAGCAGTACGACAGCAACTAATGAAAAACTGTTTTTT. It is translated as CASSTTATNEKLFF.

The genes are TRBV28 and TRBJ2-7; 8 bases are a match to TRBD1. V lost 10 bases and J lost 3; bases outside the gene matches: 8. Germline V gene sequence: CDR1 MDHEN, CDR2 SYDVKM. This CDR3 spans 13 amino acids. The CDR3: CATWTGNLYEQYF. The CDR3, as DNA: TGTGCCACCTGGACAGGGAATCTCTACGAGCAGTACTTC.

In this sample, this clone turned up once. The V and J genes are TRBV5-1 and TRBJ1-2; 11 positions match TRBD1. Germline CDR1 is SGHRS and CDR2 is YFSETQ. V trimming: 4 bases; J trimming: 7 bases; junction bases outside the gene matches: 12. The CDR3 covers 16 residues. CDR3 sequence: CASSQLHGQGASGYTF. The CDR3 DNA follows: TGCGCCAGCAGCCAATTACACGGACAGGGGGCAAGTGGCTACACCTTC. Based on the CDR3 plus reference TRBV5-1 and TRBJ1-2, the full variable domain is KAGVTQTPRYLIKTRGQQVTLSCSPISGHRSVSWYQQTPGQGLQFLFEYFSETQRNKGNFPGRFSGRQFSNSRSEMNVSTLELGDSALYLCASSQLHGQGASGYTFGSGTRLTVV.

In its sample, this clone was seen once. This chain links TRBV11-2 with TRBJ2-1; no clear D. With 5 bases removed from V and 3 bases from J, the gap between germline ends came to 11 bases. Germline CDR1 is SGHAT and CDR2 is FQNNGV. The CDR3 runs to 14 residues. CDR3 bases: TGTGCCAGCAGCCCCATCGTCAGCTACAATGAGCAGTTCTTC. Translating gives CASSPIVSYNEQFF.

The chain carries TRBV5-8 and TRBJ1-2; D is perhaps TRBD1 (6 bases). V shed 4 bases and J shed 4 bases, with 17 bases lying between them. CDR3 length: 15 amino acids. Germline CDR1 is SGHTS and CDR2 is YDEGEE. CDR3 DNA sequence: TGTGCCAGCAGCCGTAGGTTCCAAGGGGGCTATGGCTACACCTTC. This sequence encodes CASSRRFQGGYGYTF.